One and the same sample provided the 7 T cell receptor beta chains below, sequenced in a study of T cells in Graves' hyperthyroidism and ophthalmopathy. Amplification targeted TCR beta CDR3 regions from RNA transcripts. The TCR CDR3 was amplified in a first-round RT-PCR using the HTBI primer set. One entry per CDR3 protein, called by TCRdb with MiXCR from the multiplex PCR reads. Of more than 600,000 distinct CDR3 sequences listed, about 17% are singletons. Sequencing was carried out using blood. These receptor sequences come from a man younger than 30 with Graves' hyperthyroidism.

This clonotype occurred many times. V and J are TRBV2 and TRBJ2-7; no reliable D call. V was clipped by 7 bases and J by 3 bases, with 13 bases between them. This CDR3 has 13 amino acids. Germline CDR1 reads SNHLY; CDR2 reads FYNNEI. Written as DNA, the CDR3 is TGTGCCAGCATACCACCCACCGGCTACGAGCAGTACTTC. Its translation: CASIPPTGYEQYF.

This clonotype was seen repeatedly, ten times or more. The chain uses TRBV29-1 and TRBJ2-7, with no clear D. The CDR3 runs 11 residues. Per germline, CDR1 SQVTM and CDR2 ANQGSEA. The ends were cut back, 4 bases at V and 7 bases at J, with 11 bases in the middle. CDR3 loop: CSVVRNGEQYF. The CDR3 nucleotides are TGCAGCGTTGTCCGGAATGGAGAGCAGTACTTC.

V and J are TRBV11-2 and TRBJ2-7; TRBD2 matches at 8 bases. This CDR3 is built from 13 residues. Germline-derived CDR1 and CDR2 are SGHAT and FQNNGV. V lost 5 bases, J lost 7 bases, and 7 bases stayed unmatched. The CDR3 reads CASSAGLAGEQYF. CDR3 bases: TGTGCCAGCAGCGCCGGACTAGCCGGGGAGCAGTACTTC.

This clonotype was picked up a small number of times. CDR3 bases: TGTGCCAGCAGCCCATTAGGGGGGCTAGCTAACTATGGCTACACCTTC. It yields the protein CASSPLGGLANYGYTF. The gene calls are TRBV7-9 and TRBJ1-2; possible D gene TRBD1, 6 bases. Trimming cost V 5 bases and J 0 bases, with 16 bases left between them. CDR3 size: 16 residues. Germline loops: CDR1 SEHNR, CDR2 FQNEAQ (reference sequence).

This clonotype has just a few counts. As DNA, the CDR3 is TGCAGTGCAGCCCTTAGCGGCTACGAGCAGTACTTC. This sequence encodes CSAALSGYEQYF. V gene TRBV20-1 combines with J gene TRBJ2-7, with D possibly being TRBD2 (6 bases). The CDR3 is 12 residues long. Germline CDR1 and CDR2: DFQATT and SNEGSKA (reference sequence). Between the trimmed V and J ends, which lost 6 bases and 3 bases, there was a span of 12 bases.

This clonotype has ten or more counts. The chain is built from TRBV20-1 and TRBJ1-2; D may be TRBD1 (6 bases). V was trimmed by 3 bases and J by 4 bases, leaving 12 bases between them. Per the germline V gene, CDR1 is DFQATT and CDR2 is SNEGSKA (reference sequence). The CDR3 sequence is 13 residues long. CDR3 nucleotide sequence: TGCAGTGCTAGTCTACAGGGACCCTATGGCTACACCTTC. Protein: CSASLQGPYGYTF.

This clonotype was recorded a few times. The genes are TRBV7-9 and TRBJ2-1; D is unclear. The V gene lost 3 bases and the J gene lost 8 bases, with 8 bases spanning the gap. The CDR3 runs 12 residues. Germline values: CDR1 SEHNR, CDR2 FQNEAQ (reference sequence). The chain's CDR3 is CASSFPRDEQFF. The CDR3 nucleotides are TGTGCCAGCAGCTTCCCTAGAGATGAGCAGTTCTTC.